This T cell receptor (beta chain) was identified during a study of cytomegalovirus exposure and HLA in healthy donors. Study summary: Membership in the Caucasian-associated ancestry cluster was found for 65% to 85% of approximately 400 genotyped donors. Broader study findings: A few of the chains that were CMV-associated were confirmed in vitro to be specific for CMV antigens. V- and J-gene trimming of TCR beta was linked (in a later analysis) to a missense DCLRE1C variant.

To note about this clone: Its antigen remains unknown.

In the PCR, 60 Vbeta and 13 Jbeta primers were used. The method was immunoSEQ multiplex PCR; TCRdb's version includes in-frame clones alone and lacks a portion of them. The sample has 120,000 to 150,000 clones; more than 60% are singletons. The germline V and J ends were trimmed by 1 base and 5 bases, with 13 bases remaining between them. Germline loops: CDR1 SGDLS, CDR2 YYNGEE. CDR3 length: 15 amino acids. Sequences were obtained from PBMCs. V is TRBV9 and J is TRBJ2-1, with a weak D call TRBD2 (5 bases). The source is a female donor in good health and CMV-seronegative. The DNA of the CDR3 is TGTGCCAGCAGCGTACGTTCTAGTAGCGACAATGAGCAGTTCTTC. It codes for CASSVRSSSDNEQFF.